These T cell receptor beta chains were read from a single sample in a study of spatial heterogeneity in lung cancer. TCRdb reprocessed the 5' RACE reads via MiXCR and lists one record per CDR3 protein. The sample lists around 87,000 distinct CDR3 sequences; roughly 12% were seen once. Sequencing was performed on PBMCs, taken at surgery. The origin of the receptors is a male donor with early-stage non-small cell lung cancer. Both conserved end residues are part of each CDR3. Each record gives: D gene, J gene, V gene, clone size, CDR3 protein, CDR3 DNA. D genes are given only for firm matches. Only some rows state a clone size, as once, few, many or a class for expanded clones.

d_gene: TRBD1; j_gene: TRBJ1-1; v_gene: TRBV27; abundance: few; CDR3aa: CASSLSPPPRGLEAFF; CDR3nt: TGTGCCAGCAGTTTATCCCCACCCCCCAGGGGGTTGGAAGCTTTCTTT
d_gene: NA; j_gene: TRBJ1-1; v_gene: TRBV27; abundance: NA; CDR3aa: CASSKNLRENTEAFF; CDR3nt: TGTGCCAGCAGTAAAAATCTCAGGGAGAACACTGAAGCTTTCTTT
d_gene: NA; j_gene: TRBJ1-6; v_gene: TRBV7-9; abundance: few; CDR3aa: CASSLGGRDNSPLHF; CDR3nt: TGTGCCAGCAGCTTAGGAGGACGGGATAATTCACCCCTCCACTTT
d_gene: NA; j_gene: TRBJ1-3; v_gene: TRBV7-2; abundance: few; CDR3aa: CASSPMGFSGNTIYF; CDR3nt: TGTGCCAGCAGCCCGATGGGTTTTTCTGGAAACACCATATATTTT
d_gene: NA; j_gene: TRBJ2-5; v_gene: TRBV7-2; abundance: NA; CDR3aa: CASTLGAVQETQYF; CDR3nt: TGTGCCAGCACCCTTGGAGCAGTTCAAGAGACCCAGTACTTC
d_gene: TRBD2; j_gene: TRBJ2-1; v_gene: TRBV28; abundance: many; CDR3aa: CASSSRWTSGGSYNEQFF; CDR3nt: TGTGCCAGCAGTTCCCGTTGGACTAGCGGAGGCTCCTACAATGAGCAGTTCTTC
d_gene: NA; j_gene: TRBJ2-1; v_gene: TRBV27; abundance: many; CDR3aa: CASSLGGSYNEQFF; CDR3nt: TGTGCCAGCAGTTTGGGGGGCTCCTACAATGAGCAGTTCTTC
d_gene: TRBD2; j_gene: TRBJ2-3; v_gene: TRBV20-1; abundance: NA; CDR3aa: CSASGLAAWDTQYF; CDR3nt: TGCAGTGCTAGCGGACTAGCGGCGTGGGATACGCAGTATTTT
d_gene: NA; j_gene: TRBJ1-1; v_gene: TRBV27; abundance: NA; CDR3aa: CASSLFPQGNTEAFF; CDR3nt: TGTGCCAGCAGTTTATTCCCACAGGGGAACACTGAAGCTTTCTTT
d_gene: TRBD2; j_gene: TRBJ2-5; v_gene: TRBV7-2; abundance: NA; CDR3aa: CASSLMTSLETQYF; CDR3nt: TGTGCCAGCAGCTTAATGACTAGCTTGGAGACCCAGTACTTC
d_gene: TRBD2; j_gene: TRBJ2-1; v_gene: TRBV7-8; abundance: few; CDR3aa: CASSPLAGGPSGEQFF; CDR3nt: TGTGCCAGCAGCCCATTAGCGGGGGGGCCCTCGGGTGAGCAGTTCTTC
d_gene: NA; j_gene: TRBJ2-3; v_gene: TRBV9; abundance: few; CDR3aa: CASSVGGGSDTQYF; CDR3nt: TGTGCCAGCAGCGTAGGAGGGGGGTCAGATACGCAGTATTTT